This T cell receptor (beta chain) was profiled in a study of early T cells in non-severe SARS-CoV-2 infection (dated by TCRdb to the early 2020s). Study-wide context: Because TCR sequencing relied on bulk RNA taken from unsorted whole blood, pairing of alpha and beta chains was not possible.

The library was made by 5' RACE. Sequencing was carried out with a NextSeq 500. To correct for sequencing error and PCR bias, the TCR library protocol tagged individual cDNA molecules with unique molecular identifiers. TCR alpha and beta chains were both sequenced, and the abundances of alpha and beta sequences in each sample were closely correlated with each other. Processing in the source paper ran as follows. Decombinator V4 was used to perform V gene, J gene and CDR3 annotation of TCR sequences. Expanded TCRs were defined as changing significantly between any two time points under a Poisson model with p below 0.0001. TCR abundances were normalised to the total number of TCRs sequenced in each sample and reported as counts per million. MAIT TCRs were defined by TRAV1-2 paired with TRAJ12, TRAJ20 or TRAJ33, and iNKT TCRs by TRAV10 paired with TRAJ18. A search of VDJdb, accessed on 1 November 2021, was run for TCRs annotated to CMV, EBV and SARS-CoV-2, with TCRs annotated for multiple antigens excluded. TCRdb took the public reads, trimmed them with fastp at Q25, ran MiXCR for clone calling and kept in-frame beta chains. Each entry is one CDR3 protein sequence, shown with its most common DNA and genes. Here the V and J calls rest on TCRdb's processing, not on the authors' analysis. This sample is represented by around 77,000 distinct CDR3 sequences; approximately 15% of them were singletons. Together, the top ten hold about 3.7% of the sample.

The study was a case-control design nested within a healthcare worker cohort in London, UK, with weekly nasopharyngeal swab PCR tests and blood sampling. Healthcare workers were enrolled in the week of the UK lockdown, from 23 to 31 March 2020, and were followed every week for up to roughly 15 weeks. The CDR3 holds 15 amino acids from the cysteine to the phenylalanine. Only the CDR3 part of the read is kept: 45 bases, read in frame from the first base. CDR1 and CDR2, per the germline V gene (reference sequence), are MNHNY and SVGAGI. V gives up 2 bases and J gives up 5 bases, and the segment between their germline ends measures 15 bases. This clonotype showed up many times. No cognate antigen has been identified for it. No per-base quality is available; no much larger clone lies one base away. Points the paper makes about the study in general: VDJdb matching was skewed toward anti-spike CD8 responses, so virus-specific expansions were likely underestimated and private and CD4 specificities were missed.

Here the chain combines TRBV6-6 and TRBJ1-2, and the D gene may be TRBD1, 5 bases matching. Sample: whole blood, taken at baseline. The TCR sequence derives from an adult who was a healthcare worker with PCR-confirmed SARS-CoV-2 infection or an uninfected control (not recorded which). The bases are TGTGCCAGCAGTTACGAGGGGCCGCCTGATTATGGCTACACCTTC. It translates as CASSYEGPPDYGYTF.